Below are 28 T cell receptor beta chains sequenced from a single sample in a study of blood T cells in healthy people across ages. The second PCR ran 7 to 11 cycles with a sample-barcoded 5' primer and J-beta primers. TCRdb fed the 5' RACE reads into MiXCR, producing one record per CDR3 protein. Of about 650,000 distinct CDR3 sequences in the sample, about 34% were seen once. Input material: blood. These receptors were obtained from a woman older than 75 in good health.

Only a few counts were recorded for this clonotype. V gene TRBV29-1 combines with J gene TRBJ1-6, with unresolved D. V shed 1 base and J shed 9 bases, with 19 bases lying between them. CDR1 is SQVTM and CDR2 is ANQGSEA in the germline V gene. This CDR3 region has 16 residues. The CDR3: CSVEVMEDRPRSPLHF. DNA of the CDR3: TGCAGCGTTGAAGTCATGGAAGACCGTCCTCGTTCACCCCTCCACTTT.

This clonotype was seen a handful of times. The chain couples TRBV10-3 to TRBJ1-2, with TRBD1 matching over 8 bases. The CDR3 runs 12 residues. Germline V gene sequence: CDR1 ENHRY, CDR2 SYGVKD. The V gene end was trimmed by 4 bases and the J gene end by 8 bases; junction bases not matched to a gene: 3. Written as DNA, the CDR3 is TGTGCCATCAGTGCAGGGGGCGGAGGCTACACCTTC. This translates into CAISAGGGGYTF.

This clonotype appeared many times. The chain has TRBV20-1 and TRBJ2-3; 13 positions match TRBD2. The CDR3 is 15 residues long. The V gene end was trimmed by 5 bases and the J gene end by 5 bases; junction bases not matched to a gene: 7. Germline CDR1 is DFQATT and CDR2 is SNEGSKA (reference sequence). Written as DNA, the CDR3 is TGCAGTGCTGTGACTAGCGGGGGGTTTGGAGATACGCAGTATTTT. Encoded protein: CSAVTSGGFGDTQYF.

This clonotype appeared a few times. This chain links TRBV5-4 with TRBJ2-5, with TRBD2 identical over 10 bases. Germline V gene lookup returns CDR1 SGHNT and CDR2 YYREEE (reference sequence). The length of the CDR3 is 17 residues. Trimming cost V 4 bases and J 3 bases; bases outside gene matches: 12. This CDR3 reads CASSDALGLAGEETQYF. DNA for the CDR3: TGTGCCAGCAGCGATGCATTGGGGCTAGCGGGAGAAGAGACCCAGTACTTC.

This clonotype was seen a handful of times. This chain joins TRBV4-2 and TRBJ1-5; D possibly corresponds to TRBD1 (6 bases). V was trimmed by 5 bases and J by 6 bases, leaving 14 bases between them. The CDR3 sequence is 14 residues long. Germline V CDR1 and CDR2: LGHNA, YNFKEQ. CDR3 loop: CASSSDRPGQPQHF. The CDR3 DNA sequence: TGTGCCAGCAGCTCCGACAGGCCCGGTCAGCCCCAGCATTTT.

A word on this clonotype: This sequence may be a read error, since a much larger clone differs from it by one base. The gene calls are TRBV5-1 and TRBJ2-1, with TRBD1 matching over 8 bases. The CDR3 covers 15 residues. The germline CDR1 and CDR2 sequences are SGHRS and YFSETQ. Germline trimming cut 4 bases from V and 11 bases from J; bases unmatched to any gene: 14. DNA for the CDR3: TGCGCCAGCAGCGGGGACCCGGGGACAGGTTTTAAGCAGTTCTTC. Its protein product is CASSGDPGTGFKQFF.

As to this clonotype: A much larger clone lies a single base off, so this may be a read error. The CDR3 region has the DNA TGTGCCAGCTCACCACTTGGGACAGGGGGCTTAGGCTCCTACAATGAGCAGTTCTTC. It codes for CASSPLGTGGLGSYNEQFF. The chain employs TRBV18 and TRBJ2-1, with TRBD1 identical over 12 bases. Trimming cost V 1 base and J 0 bases; bases outside gene matches: 7. There are 19 residues in the CDR3. CDR1 is KGHSH, CDR2 LQKENI, per germline.

The CDR3 here is CASSLGEGREKLFF. CDR3 DNA: TGTGCCAGCAGCCTCGGGGAGGGGCGGGAAAAACTGTTTTTT. The chain couples TRBV7-9 to TRBJ1-4, with a weak D call TRBD1 (5 bases). Trimming left V 5 bases short and J 8 bases short, with 15 bases between. Germline-derived CDR1 and CDR2 are SEHNR and FQNEAQ (reference sequence). CDR3 size: 14 residues.

There are many counts of this clonotype. The chain uses TRBV13 and TRBJ2-7; D call uncertain. The CDR3 spans 13 residues. The V gene lost 4 bases and the J gene lost 6 bases, with 13 bases spanning the gap. The germline V gene has CDR1 PRHDT and CDR2 FYEKMQ (reference sequence). CDR3 bases: TGTGCCAGCAGCTCTCCCTCTAGTTCCGAGCAGTACTTC. As protein: CASSSPSSSEQYF.

V usage is TRBV6-2 or TRBV6-3 and J usage is TRBJ1-6; D is unresolved. V lost 5 bases, J lost 0 bases, and 17 bases lay in between. The CDR3 is 18 amino acids. The germline gives CDR1 MNHEY, CDR2 SVGEGT. The CDR3 DNA follows: TGTGCCAGCAGTCCAAACCCCGGCAGAAGCTCCTATAATTCACCCCTCCACTTT. This gives the protein CASSPNPGRSSYNSPLHF.

The sample holds many counts of this clonotype. The rearrangement uses TRBV7-2 and TRBJ1-2, with D maybe TRBD1 (6 bases). Germline values: CDR1 SGHTA, CDR2 FQGNSA. The V and J ends lost 5 bases and 3 bases respectively, with 10 bases between them. There are 13 residues in the CDR3. The CDR3 is CASSRPGDYGYTF. The CDR3 bases are TGTGCCAGCAGCCGGCCAGGGGACTATGGCTACACCTTC. The full variable domain, completed using reference TRBV7-2 and TRBJ1-2, is GAGVSQSPSNKVTEKGKDVELRCDPISGHTALYWYRQSLGQGLEFLIYFQGNSAPDKSGLPSDRFSAERTGGSVSTLTIQRTQQEDSAVYLCASSRPGDYGYTFGSGTRLTVV.

In its sample, this clonotype was seen a few times. With a much larger clone just one base away, this may be a read error. The chain couples TRBV12-3 or TRBV12-4 to TRBJ2-5; D perhaps matches TRBD2 (6 bases). The germline V and J ends were trimmed by 7 bases and 11 bases, with 26 bases remaining between them. The CDR3 consists of 15 residues. The CDR3, as DNA: TGTGCCAGCATCCCGGCGGGGCGCGGGTCCGGTGAGCAGTACTTC. This translates into CASIPAGRGSGEQYF.

Points on this clonotype: The junction shows a germline mismatch at one end, possibly a read error. The chain carries TRBV9 and TRBJ2-1; the D gene is possibly TRBD2 (5 bases). The CDR3 totals 14 residues. CDR1 and CDR2 from the germline V gene are SGDLS and YYNGEE. The CDR3 loop reads CVSSKSGRYNEQFF. CDR3 bases: TGTGTCAGCAGCAAGAGCGGACGGTACAATGAGCAGTTCTTC.

This clonotype was found many times. The chain has TRBV7-8 and TRBJ2-1, with TRBD2 matching 8 bases. This CDR3 has 15 residues. Germline loops: CDR1 SGHVS, CDR2 FQNEAQ. CDR3: CLSAPREGSYNEQFF. The CDR3 DNA reads as TGTCTCTCAGCACCTCGGGAGGGTTCCTACAATGAGCAGTTCTTC.

The chain carries TRBV28 and TRBJ2-2; D is perhaps TRBD1 or TRBD2 (5 bases each). V was trimmed by 0 bases and J by 0 bases, leaving 8 bases between them. Germline lookup yields CDR1 MDHEN and CDR2 SYDVKM. The CDR3 contains 16 residues. The CDR3 is CASSLWGPANTGELFF. The CDR3 bases are TGTGCCAGCAGTTTATGGGGACCCGCGAACACCGGGGAGCTGTTTTTT.

The chain recombines TRBV20-1 with TRBJ2-5; 10 nucleotides agree with TRBD2. The better agreement between TRBJ2-7 and the DNA end casts doubt on the J call. CDR1 DFQATT and CDR2 SNEGSKA come from the germline V gene (reference sequence). The CDR3 totals 15 residues. The CDR3 spells CSARRVAGGTYEQYF. DNA for the CDR3: TGCAGTGCTAGGAGGGTAGCGGGAGGAACCTACGAGCAGTACTTC.

This clonotype was counted at least ten times. The V gene is TRBV6-2 or TRBV6-3, the J gene TRBJ2-1, with D perhaps being TRBD1 or TRBD2 (5 bases each). The V gene lost 2 bases and the J gene lost 8 bases, with 25 bases spanning the gap. This CDR3 has 18 residues. Germline values: CDR1 MNHEY, CDR2 SVGEGT. CDR3 loop: CASSYLLVGVAPVDEQFF. As DNA, the CDR3 is TGTGCCAGCAGTTACCTCCTGGTGGGGGTGGCTCCTGTCGATGAGCAGTTCTTC.

The V call is TRBV27, the J call TRBJ2-7; D is possibly TRBD1 or TRBD2 (6 bases each). The germline CDR1 and CDR2 sequences are MNHEY and SMNVEV (reference sequence). The V end lost 4 bases, the J end lost 5 bases, and 18 bases lay between the germline ends. This CDR3 spans 15 amino acids. CDR3 protein: CASSSLPGGLDEQYF. The CDR3 DNA follows: TGTGCCAGCAGTTCCCTTCCCGGGGGCCTCGACGAGCAGTACTTC.

This clonotype was found many times. V is TRBV4-2 and J is TRBJ2-5; TRBD1 matches at 7 bases. With V trimmed by 0 bases and J by 1 base, 8 bases remained unmatched. Germline V gene lookup returns CDR1 LGHNA and CDR2 YNFKEQ. The CDR3 is 17 residues long. CDR3 in amino acids: CASSQEGSGGVQETQYF. CDR3 bases: TGTGCCAGCAGCCAAGAGGGCTCAGGGGGTGTCCAAGAGACCCAGTACTTC.

This clonotype was observed at least ten times. The chain combines TRBV20-1 with TRBJ2-7, with D perhaps matching TRBD2 (6 bases). This CDR3 has 16 residues. Between the trimmed V and J ends, which lost 1 base and 0 bases, there was a span of 16 bases. CDR1 is DFQATT, CDR2 SNEGSKA, per germline (reference sequence). The CDR3 nucleotides are TGCAGTGCTAGAGGTGGGGAGGCAGGGAACTCCTACGAGCAGTACTTC. It specifies CSARGGEAGNSYEQYF.

Regarding this clonotype: This clone may be a read error of a much larger clone one base away. The V and J genes are TRBV5-1 and TRBJ2-5; D assignment may be TRBD1 or TRBD2 (5 bases each). Gene TRBJ2-7 matches the end of the DNA better, so the J call may be wrong. CDR3 size: 13 residues. Germline V gives CDR1 SGHRS, CDR2 YFSETQ. Here the CDR3 DNA reads TGCGTCAGCAGCTCCTCGGGGCTCGGCGAGCAGTACTTC. This translates into CVSSSSGLGEQYF.

Worth noting for this clonotype: A read error may be the cause here, since a much bigger clone is one base away. The chain is built from TRBV4-1 and TRBJ2-3, with 8 positions matching TRBD2. The CDR3 has 16 residues. Germline V gene sequence: CDR1 MGHRA, CDR2 YSYEKL. The CDR3 loop is CTSSQDDSGARDTQYF. The DNA of the CDR3 is TGCACCAGCAGCCAAGACGATAGCGGGGCTAGAGATACGCAGTATTTT.

On this clonotype: A much larger clone differs by one base, so this may be a read error. This chain connects TRBV5-1 to TRBJ1-4; D unclear. Germline-derived CDR1 and CDR2 are SGHRS and YFSETQ. The CDR3 spans 12 residues. The V gene lost 1 base and the J gene lost 16 bases, with 14 bases spanning the gap. The CDR3 sequence: CASSLRRPGRFF. CDR3 nucleotide sequence: TGCGCCAGCAGCTTGAGGCGACCCGGACGGTTTTTT.

This clonotype was recorded many times. This chain joins TRBV10-3 and TRBJ1-2; the D gene is possibly TRBD1 (6 bases). Germline loops: CDR1 ENHRY, CDR2 SYGVKD. This CDR3 is built from 13 residues. The V gene lost 10 bases and the J gene lost 3 bases, with 15 bases spanning the gap. The DNA for the CDR3 is TGTGCCAGCGCTACCCAGGGGCACTATGGCTACACCTTC. This translates into CASATQGHYGYTF.

The chain carries TRBV12-3 or TRBV12-4 and TRBJ2-3; D unclear. Deletions cut 7 bases from V and 8 bases from J, with 13 bases between. The CDR3 contains 12 residues. The CDR3 nucleotides read TGTGCCAGCACCGGCACGGCCGGTACGCAGTATTTT. Translation gives CASTGTAGTQYF.

This clonotype showed up just a few times. This chain links TRBV7-2 with TRBJ1-4; TRBD1 matches 8 bases. Germline loops: CDR1 SGHTA, CDR2 FQGNSA. V shed 1 base, J shed 9 bases, and the junction held 7 bases outside the gene matches. This CDR3 has 15 residues. CDR3 coding DNA: TGTGCCAGCAGCTTAGGACCGGGACAGGCTCAAAAACTGTTTTTT. Protein product: CASSLGPGQAQKLFF.

About this clonotype itself: A read error may explain this, as a much larger clone is one base away. This chain links TRBV4-3 with TRBJ2-3; 7 nucleotides agree with TRBD2. The CDR3 runs 16 residues. Germline CDR1 reads LGHNA; CDR2 reads YSLEER. CDR3 DNA sequence: TGCGTCAGCAGCCAAGATGCGGGGGTTGCCACAGATACGCAGTATTTT. Protein sequence: CVSSQDAGVATDTQYF.

This clonotype was seen only a few times. This could be a read error, since a much larger clone is one nucleotide away. The chain links TRBV20-1 to TRBJ1-2; D is possibly TRBD1 (5 bases). Germline values: CDR1 DFQATT, CDR2 SNEGSKA (reference sequence). The CDR3 runs 13 residues. V lost 3 bases and J 7 bases, leaving 15 bases between the germline ends. The CDR3 coding sequence is TGCAGTGCTAGCGGCGCAGGGTGGTCTGGCTACACCTTC. It codes for CSASGAGWSGYTF.